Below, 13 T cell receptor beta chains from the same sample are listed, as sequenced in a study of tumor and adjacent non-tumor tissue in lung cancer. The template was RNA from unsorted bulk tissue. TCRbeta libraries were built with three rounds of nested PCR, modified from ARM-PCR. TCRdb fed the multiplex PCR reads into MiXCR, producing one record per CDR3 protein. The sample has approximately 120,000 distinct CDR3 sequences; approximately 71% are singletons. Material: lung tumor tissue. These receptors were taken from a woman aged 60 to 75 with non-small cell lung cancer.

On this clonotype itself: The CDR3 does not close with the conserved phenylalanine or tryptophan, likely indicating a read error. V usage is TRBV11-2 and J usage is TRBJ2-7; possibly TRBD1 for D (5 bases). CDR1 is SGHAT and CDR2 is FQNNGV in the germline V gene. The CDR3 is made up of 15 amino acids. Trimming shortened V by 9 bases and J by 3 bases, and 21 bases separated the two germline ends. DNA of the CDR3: TGTGCCAGTAACTTAGGAGCAGGGTCATACTACGAGCAGTACTAC. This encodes CASNLGAGSYYEQYY.

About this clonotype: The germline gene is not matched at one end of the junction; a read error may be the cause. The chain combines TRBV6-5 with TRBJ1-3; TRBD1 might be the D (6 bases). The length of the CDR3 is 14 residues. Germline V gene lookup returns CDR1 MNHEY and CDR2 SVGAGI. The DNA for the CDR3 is TGTGCCAGCAATCTGGGACACCCAGGAAATACCATATATTTT. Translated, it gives CASNLGHPGNTIYF.

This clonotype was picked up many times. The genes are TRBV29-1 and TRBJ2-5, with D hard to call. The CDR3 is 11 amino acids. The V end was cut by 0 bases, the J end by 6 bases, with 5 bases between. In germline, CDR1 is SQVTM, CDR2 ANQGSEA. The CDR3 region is CSVEDRKTQYF. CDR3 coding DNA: TGCAGCGTTGAAGATCGGAAGACCCAGTACTTC.

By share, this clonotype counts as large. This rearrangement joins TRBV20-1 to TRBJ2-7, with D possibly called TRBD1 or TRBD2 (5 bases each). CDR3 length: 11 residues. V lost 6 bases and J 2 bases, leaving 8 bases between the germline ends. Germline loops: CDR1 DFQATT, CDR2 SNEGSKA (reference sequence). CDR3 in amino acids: CSARGTYEQYF. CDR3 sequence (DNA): TGCAGTGCGAGGGGCACCTACGAGCAGTACTTC.

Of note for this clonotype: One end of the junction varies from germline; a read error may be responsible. As DNA, the CDR3 is TGTGCCAGCAGTCACAGGGGGCTGGTCGGGGCGTCCTACAATGAACAGTTCTTC. Amino acid sequence: CASSHRGLVGASYNEQFF. The chain joins TRBV6-6 to TRBJ2-1; 9 bases match TRBD1. The CDR3 runs to 18 residues. The germline V gene has CDR1 MNHNY and CDR2 SVGAGI (reference sequence).

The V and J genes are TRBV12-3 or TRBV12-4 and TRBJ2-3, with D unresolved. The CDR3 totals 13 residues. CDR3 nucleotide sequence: TGTACCAACAGTGATACGACAAATCTGGCAACGTATTTT. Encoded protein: CTNSDTTNLATYF.

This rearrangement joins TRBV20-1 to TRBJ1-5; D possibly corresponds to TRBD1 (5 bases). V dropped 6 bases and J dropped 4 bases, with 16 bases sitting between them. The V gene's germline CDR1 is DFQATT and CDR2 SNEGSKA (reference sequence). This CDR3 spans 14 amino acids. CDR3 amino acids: CSAGLGYLNQPQHF. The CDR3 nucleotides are TGCAGTGCGGGACTGGGATACCTAAATCAGCCCCAGCATTTT.

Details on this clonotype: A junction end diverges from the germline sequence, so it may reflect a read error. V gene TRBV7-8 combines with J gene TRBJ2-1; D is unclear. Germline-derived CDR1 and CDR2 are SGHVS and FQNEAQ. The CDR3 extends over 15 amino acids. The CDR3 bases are TGTGCCACCAACGAAGGCCAGAGCTCCTACAAAGAGCAGTTCTTC. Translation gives CATNEGQSSYKEQFF. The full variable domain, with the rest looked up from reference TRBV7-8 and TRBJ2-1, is GAGVSQSPRYKVAKRGQDVALRCDPISGHVSLFWYQQALGQGPEFLTYFQNEAQLDKSGLPSDRFFAERPEGSVSTLKIQRTQQEDSAVYLCATNEGQSSYKEQFFGPGTRLTVL.

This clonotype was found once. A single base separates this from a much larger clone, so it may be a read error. For the CDR3, the DNA is TGCAGTGCTAGAGATGTGCGGCAGTATAGCAATCAGCCCCAGCATTTT. Amino acid sequence: CSARDVRQYSNQPQHF. The chain is built from TRBV20-1 and TRBJ1-5, with D uncertain. V was shortened by 0 bases and J by 0 bases, with 12 bases between the two germline ends. Per germline, CDR1 DFQATT and CDR2 SNEGSKA (reference sequence). This CDR3 spans 16 amino acids.

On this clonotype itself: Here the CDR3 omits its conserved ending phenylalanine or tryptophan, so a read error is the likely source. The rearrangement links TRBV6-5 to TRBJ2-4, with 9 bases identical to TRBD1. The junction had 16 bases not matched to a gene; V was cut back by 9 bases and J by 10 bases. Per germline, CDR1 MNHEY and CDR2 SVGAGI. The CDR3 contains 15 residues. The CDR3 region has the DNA TGTGCCAGTAGCTCTCCGGGACAGGGTTTATATATTCAGTACTTA. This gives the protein CASSSPGQGLYIQYL.

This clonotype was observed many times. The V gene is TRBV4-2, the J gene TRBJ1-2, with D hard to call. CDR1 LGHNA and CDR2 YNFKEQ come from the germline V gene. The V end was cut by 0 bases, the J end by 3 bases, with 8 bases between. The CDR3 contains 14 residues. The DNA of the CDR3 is TGTGCCAGCAGCCAAGAGGACTGGGACTATGGCTACACCTTC. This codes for CASSQEDWDYGYTF.

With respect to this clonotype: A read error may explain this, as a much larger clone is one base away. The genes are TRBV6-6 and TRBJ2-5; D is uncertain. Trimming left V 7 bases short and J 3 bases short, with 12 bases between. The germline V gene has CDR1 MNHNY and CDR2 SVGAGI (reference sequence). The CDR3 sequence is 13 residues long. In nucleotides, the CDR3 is TGTGCCAGCAAATTATTGGGTAAAGAGACCCAGTACTTC. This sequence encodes CASKLLGKETQYF.

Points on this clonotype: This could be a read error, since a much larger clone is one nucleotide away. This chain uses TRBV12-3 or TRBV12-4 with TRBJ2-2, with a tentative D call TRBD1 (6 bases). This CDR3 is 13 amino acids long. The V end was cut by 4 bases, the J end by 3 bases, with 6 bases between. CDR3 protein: CASSWTDTGELFF. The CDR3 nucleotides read TGTGCCAGCAGTTGGACAGACACCGGGGAGCTGTTTTTT.